This note documents a single T cell receptor (beta chain) sequence. The antigen is unknown. Germline loops: CDR1 SGHAT, CDR2 FQDESV (reference sequence). J gave up 9 bases and V 5 bases, and 16 bases lay outside the gene matches. The CDR3 covers 16 residues. Noted treatment: around 19 received Ad26.COV2.S at low or high dose, single or two shots; about 5 received placebo; per-sample allocation not given. Sampling happened 63 days after the first vaccine or placebo injection. TCRdb's table, derived via immunoSEQ multiplex PCR, lists solely in-frame clones and lacks some. This sample has fewer than 400,000 clones, with roughly 90% found just once. The sample belongs to a study of Ad26.COV2.S vaccination and SARS-CoV-2 variants. Study-wide results and limits: The TCR breadth and depth analyses may have understated or missed part of the total T cell responses.

The sequencing here drew on peripheral blood, taken in a trial of Ad26.COV2.S vaccine versus placebo. V and J are TRBV11-1 and TRBJ2-1; TRBD2 agrees at 7 bases. The clonotype was recovered from a person between 18 and 60 years old who received the Ad26.COV2.S COVID-19 vaccine or a placebo. This CDR3 reads CASSAPLGGRGGEQFF. The CDR3 DNA follows: TGTGCCAGCAGCGCCCCCTTAGGCGGGAGAGGAGGTGAGCAGTTCTTC.